The present T cell receptor (beta chain) was sequenced within a study of shared clonotypes between healthy human individuals. Broader study findings: When compared with the clonotypes that were shared by all four sorted-subset donors, the non-shared clonotypes turned out to have lower generation probabilities.

Germline V gives CDR1 LNHDA, CDR2 SQIVND (reference sequence). The V and J ends lost 5 bases and 5 bases, in that order; junction bases with no gene match: 13. The length of the CDR3 is 17 residues. A CD45RA-negative memory subset and a CD45RA+ naive subset were separated from the CD4+ cells. Comment on this clone: Its target is unknown.

As originally analysed: Junction-only sequences without quality scores came from ImmunoSEQ, so filtering differed. TCRdb's copy holds only in-frame clones and misses some; the assay was immunoSEQ multiplex PCR. That table is the source of V, J and clone size, and D and trimming were worked out from the DNA. This table holds some 550,000 clones, 97% found once. Sequenced sample: naive CD4+ T cells sorted from blood. Subset noted: CD45RA+ positively selected. The TCR comes from a young woman in good health. The chain uses TRBV19 and TRBJ2-7, with 12 nucleotides matching TRBD2. The CDR3 loop reads CASSPRRTSGKPNEQYF. CDR3 sequence (DNA): TGTGCCAGTAGTCCCCGCCGGACTAGCGGGAAGCCCAACGAGCAGTACTTC.